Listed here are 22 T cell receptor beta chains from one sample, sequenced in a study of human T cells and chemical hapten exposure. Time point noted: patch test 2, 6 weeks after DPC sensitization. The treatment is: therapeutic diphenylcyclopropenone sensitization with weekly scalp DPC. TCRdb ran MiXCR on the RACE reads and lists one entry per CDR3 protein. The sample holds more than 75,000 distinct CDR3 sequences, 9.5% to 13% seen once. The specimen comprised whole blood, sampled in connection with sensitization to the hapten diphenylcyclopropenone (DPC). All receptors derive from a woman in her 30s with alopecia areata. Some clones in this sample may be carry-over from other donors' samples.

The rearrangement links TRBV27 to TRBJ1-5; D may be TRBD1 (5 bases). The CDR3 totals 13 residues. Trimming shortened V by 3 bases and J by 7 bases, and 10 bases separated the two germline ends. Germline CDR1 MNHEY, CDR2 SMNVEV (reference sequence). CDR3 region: CASSLFGGQPQHF. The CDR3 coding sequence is TGTGCCAGCAGTTTGTTCGGGGGACAGCCCCAGCATTTT.

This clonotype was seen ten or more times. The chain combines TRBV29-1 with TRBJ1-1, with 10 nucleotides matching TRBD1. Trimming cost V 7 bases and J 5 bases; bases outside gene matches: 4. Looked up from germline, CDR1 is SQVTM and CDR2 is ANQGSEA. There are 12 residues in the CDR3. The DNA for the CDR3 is TGCAGCGCCGGGACAGGGGAGACTGAAGCTTTCTTT. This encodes CSAGTGETEAFF.

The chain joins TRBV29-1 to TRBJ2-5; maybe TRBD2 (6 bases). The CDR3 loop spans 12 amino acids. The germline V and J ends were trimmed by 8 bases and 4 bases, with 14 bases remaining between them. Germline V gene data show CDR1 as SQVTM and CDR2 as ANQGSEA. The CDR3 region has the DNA TGCAGCACTGGTGTGGGACTAGAGACCCAGTACTTC. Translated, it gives CSTGVGLETQYF. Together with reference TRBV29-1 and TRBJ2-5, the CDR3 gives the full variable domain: SAVISQKPSRDICQRGTSLTIQCQVDSQVTMMFWYRQQPGQSLTLIATANQGSEATYESGFVIDKFPISRPNLTFSTLTVSNMSPEDSSIYLCSTGVGLETQYFGPGTRLLVL.

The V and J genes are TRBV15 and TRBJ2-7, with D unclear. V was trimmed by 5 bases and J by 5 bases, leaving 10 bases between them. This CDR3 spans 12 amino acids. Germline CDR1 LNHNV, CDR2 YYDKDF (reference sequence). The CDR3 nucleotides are TGTGCCACCAGCGCAAGGGCCGACGAGCAGTACTTC. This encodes CATSARADEQYF.

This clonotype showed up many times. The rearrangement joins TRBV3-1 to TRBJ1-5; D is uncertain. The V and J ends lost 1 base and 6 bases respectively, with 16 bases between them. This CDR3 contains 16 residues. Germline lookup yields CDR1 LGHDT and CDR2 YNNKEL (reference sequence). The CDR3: CASSQGAGIVSQPQHF. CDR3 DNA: TGTGCCAGCAGCCAAGGAGCGGGGATAGTTAGTCAGCCCCAGCATTTT.

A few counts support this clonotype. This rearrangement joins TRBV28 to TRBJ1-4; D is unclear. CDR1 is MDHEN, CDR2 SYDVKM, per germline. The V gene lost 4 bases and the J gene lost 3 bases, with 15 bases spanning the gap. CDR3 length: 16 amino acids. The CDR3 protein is CASSSRTWGSNEKLFF. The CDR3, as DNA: TGTGCCAGCAGTTCAAGGACTTGGGGATCTAATGAAAAACTGTTTTTT. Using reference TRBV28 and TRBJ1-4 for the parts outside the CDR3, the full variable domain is DVKVTQSSRYLVKRTGEKVFLECVQDMDHENMFWYRQDPGLGLRLIYFSYDVKMKEKGDIPEGYSVSREKKERFSLILESASTNQTSMYLCASSSRTWGSNEKLFFGSGTQLSVL.

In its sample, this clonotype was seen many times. The CDR3 reads CASSPRTRGTEAFF. The CDR3 region has the DNA TGTGCCAGCAGTCCCCGGACCAGGGGCACTGAAGCTTTCTTT. The chain has TRBV12-3 or TRBV12-4 and TRBJ1-1, with TRBD1 as a possible D gene (6 bases). The CDR3 runs 14 residues. Trimming removed 5 bases at V and 4 bases at J, with 14 bases between.

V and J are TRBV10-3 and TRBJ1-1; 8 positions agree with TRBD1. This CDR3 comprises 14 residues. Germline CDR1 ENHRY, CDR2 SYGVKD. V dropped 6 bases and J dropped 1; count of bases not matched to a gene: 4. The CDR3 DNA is TGTGCCATCAGAGCGGACAGGGCGAACACTGAAGCTTTCTTT. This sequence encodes CAIRADRANTEAFF.

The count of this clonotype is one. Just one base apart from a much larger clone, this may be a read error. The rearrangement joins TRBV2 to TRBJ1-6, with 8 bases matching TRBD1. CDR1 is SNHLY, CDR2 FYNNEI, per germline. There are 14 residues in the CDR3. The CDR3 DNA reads TGTGCCAGCAGTGCAGGACAGGGTTACTCACTCCTCCACTTT. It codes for CASSAGQGYSLLHF.

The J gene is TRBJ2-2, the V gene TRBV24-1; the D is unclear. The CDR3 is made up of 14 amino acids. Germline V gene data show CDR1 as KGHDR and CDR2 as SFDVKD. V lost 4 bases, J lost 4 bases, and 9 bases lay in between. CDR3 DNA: TGTGCCACCAGTGACTACCCGGGCACCGGGGAGCTGTTTTTT. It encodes CATSDYPGTGELFF.

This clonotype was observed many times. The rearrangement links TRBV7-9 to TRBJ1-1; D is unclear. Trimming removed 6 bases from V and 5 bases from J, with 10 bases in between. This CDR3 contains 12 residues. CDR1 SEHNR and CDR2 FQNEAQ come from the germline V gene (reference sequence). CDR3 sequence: CASRRGSTEAFF. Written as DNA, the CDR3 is TGTGCCAGCAGACGCGGGAGTACTGAAGCTTTCTTT.

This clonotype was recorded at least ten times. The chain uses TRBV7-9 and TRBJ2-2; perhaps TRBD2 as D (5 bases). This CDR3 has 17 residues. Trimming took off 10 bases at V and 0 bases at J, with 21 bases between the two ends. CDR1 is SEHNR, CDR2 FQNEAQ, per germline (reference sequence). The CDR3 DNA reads TGTGCCACAGAGGGAGACCGACGGACCACGAACACCGGGGAGCTGTTTTTT. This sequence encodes CATEGDRRTTNTGELFF.

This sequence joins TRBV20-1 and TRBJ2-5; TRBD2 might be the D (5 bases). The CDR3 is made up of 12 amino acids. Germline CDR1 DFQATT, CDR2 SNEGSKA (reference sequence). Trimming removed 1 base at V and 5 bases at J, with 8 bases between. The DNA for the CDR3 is TGCAGTGCTAGAGGGGGAGTTGAGACCCAGTACTTC. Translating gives CSARGGVETQYF.

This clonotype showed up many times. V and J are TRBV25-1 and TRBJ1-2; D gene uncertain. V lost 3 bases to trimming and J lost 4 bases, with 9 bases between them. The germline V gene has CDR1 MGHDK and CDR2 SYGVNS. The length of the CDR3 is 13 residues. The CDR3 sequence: CASSDPQFYGYTF. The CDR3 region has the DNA TGTGCCAGCAGTGACCCACAATTCTATGGCTACACCTTC.

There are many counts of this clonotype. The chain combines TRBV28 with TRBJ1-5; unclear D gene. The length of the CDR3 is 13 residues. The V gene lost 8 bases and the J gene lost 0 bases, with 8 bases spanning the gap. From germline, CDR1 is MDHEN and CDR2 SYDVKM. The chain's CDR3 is CASGEYSNQPQHF. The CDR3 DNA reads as TGTGCCAGCGGGGAGTATAGCAATCAGCCCCAGCATTTT. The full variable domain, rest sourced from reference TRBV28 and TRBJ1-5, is DVKVTQSSRYLVKRTGEKVFLECVQDMDHENMFWYRQDPGLGLRLIYFSYDVKMKEKGDIPEGYSVSREKKERFSLILESASTNQTSMYLCASGEYSNQPQHFGDGTRLSIL.

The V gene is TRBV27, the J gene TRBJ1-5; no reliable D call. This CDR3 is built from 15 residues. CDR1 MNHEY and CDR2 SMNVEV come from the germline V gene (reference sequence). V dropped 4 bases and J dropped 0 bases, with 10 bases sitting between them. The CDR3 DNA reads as TGTGCCAGCAGTTGGGCATCCTTTAGCAATCAGCCCCAGCATTTT. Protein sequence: CASSWASFSNQPQHF.

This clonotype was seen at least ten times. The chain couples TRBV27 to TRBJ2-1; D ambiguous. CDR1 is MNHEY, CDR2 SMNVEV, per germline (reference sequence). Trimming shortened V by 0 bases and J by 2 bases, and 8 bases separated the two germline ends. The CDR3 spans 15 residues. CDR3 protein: CASSLSTEPYNEQFF. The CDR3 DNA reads TGTGCCAGCAGTTTATCTACAGAACCCTACAATGAGCAGTTCTTC.

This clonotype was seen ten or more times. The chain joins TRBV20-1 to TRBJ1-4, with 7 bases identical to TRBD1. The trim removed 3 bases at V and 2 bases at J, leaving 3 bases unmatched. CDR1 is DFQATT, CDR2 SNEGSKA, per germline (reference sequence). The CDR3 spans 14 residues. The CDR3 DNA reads TGCAGTGCTAGGTCGGGACAGACTAATGAAAAACTGTTTTTT. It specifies CSARSGQTNEKLFF.

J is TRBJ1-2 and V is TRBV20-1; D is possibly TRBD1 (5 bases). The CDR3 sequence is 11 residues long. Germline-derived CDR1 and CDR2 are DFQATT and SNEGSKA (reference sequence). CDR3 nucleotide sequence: TGCACTTTCCTCTCGGGGGAGGGCTACACCTTC. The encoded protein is CTFLSGEGYTF.

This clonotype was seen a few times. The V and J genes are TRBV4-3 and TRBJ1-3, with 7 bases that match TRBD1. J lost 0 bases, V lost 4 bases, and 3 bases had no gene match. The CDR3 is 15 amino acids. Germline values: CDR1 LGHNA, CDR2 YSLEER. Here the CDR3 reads CASSRDRDSGNTIYF. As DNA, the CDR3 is TGCGCCAGCAGCCGCGACAGGGACTCTGGAAACACCATATATTTT.

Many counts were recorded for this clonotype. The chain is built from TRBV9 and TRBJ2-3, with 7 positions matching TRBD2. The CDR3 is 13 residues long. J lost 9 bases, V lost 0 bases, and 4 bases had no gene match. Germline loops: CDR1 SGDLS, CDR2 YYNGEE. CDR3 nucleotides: TGTGCCAGCAGCGTAGTGGGGGAGGGCACGCAGTATTTT. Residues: CASSVVGEGTQYF. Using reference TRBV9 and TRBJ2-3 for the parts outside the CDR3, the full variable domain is DSGVTQTPKHLITATGQRVTLRCSPRSGDLSVYWYQQSLDQGLQFLIQYYNGEERAKGNILERFSAQQFPDLHSELNLSSLELGDSALYFCASSVVGEGTQYFGPGTRLTVL.

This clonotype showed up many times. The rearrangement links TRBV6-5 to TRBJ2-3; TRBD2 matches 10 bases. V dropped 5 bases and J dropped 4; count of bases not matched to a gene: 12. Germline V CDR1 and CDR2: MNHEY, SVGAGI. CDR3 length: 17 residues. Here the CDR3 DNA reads TGTGCCAGCAGTCGCTCTTTAGCGGGGGGAGAGGCAGATACGCAGTATTTT. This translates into CASSRSLAGGEADTQYF.